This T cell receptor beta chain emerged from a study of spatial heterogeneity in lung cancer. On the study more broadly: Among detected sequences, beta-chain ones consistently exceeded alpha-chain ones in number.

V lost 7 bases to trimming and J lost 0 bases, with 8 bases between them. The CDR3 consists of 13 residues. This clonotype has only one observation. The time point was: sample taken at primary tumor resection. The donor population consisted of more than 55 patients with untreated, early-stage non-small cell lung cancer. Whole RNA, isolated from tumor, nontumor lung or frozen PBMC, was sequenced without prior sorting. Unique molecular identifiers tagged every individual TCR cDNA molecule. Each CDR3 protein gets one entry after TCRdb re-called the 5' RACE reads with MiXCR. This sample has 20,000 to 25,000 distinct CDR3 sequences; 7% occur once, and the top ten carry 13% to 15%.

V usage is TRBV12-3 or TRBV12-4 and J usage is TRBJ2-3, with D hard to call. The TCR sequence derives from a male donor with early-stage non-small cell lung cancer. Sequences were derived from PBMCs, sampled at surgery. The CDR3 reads CASTGSSTDTQYF. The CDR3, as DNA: TGTGCCAGCACGGGCTCAAGCACAGATACGCAGTATTTT.